This record concerns one TCR beta chain sequence. The data stem from a study of shared clonotypes between healthy human individuals. Profiled with immunoSEQ multiplex PCR; TCRdb holds only in-frame clones, not every one. The table lists under 600,000 clones, around 78% of them singletons. This CDR3 contains 16 residues. Germline CDR1 SGDLS, CDR2 YYNGEE. V trimming: 2 bases; J trimming: 7 bases; junction bases outside the gene matches: 11. The rearrangement uses TRBV9 and TRBJ2-3; 9 bases are shared with TRBD1. The sample consisted of PBMCs. The source is a woman in her forties in good health. Some clones in this sample may be carry-over from other donors' samples. The CDR3 sequence is CASSVQTGGSSNTQYF. The CDR3 DNA reads as TGTGCCAGCAGCGTCCAAACAGGGGGCTCCAGCAATACGCAGTATTTT.